A single sample gave rise to the 8 T cell receptor beta chains below, sequenced in a study of neurological immune-mediated disorders. Time point: longitudinal time-point 1 (baseline). TCRdb passed the 5' RACE reads through MiXCR, listing each CDR3 protein once. The sample lists about 57,000 distinct CDR3 sequences, about 10% seen once, with approximately 7% in the top ten. Sequenced input: PBMCs. Receptor source: a male donor with HTLV-1-associated myelopathy (HAM/TSP).

As to this clonotype: A junction end diverges from the germline sequence, so it may reflect a read error. The chain uses TRBV18 and TRBJ2-3, with TRBD1 identical over 8 bases. Germline values: CDR1 KGHSH, CDR2 LQKENI. The length of the CDR3 is 14 residues. As DNA, the CDR3 is TGTGCCAGCTCACCGGACAGGGCACGCGATAAGCAGTATTTT. Amino acids: CASSPDRARDKQYF.

With regard to this clonotype: Its ends do not fully match the called genes, so a read error is possible. J is TRBJ2-2 and V is TRBV5-6; D ambiguous. Looked up from germline, CDR1 is SGHDT and CDR2 is YYEEEE. The CDR3 loop spans 15 amino acids. CDR3 in amino acids: CASSLVGPNTRELFF. CDR3 DNA: TGTGCCAGCAGCTTAGTAGGGCCGAACACCAGGGAGCTGTTTTTT.

This clonotype was detected ten times or more. The CDR3 region has the DNA TGTGCCAGTAGTATCGACTACTCTGGAAACACCATATATTTT. Translating it yields CASSIDYSGNTIYF. This chain uses TRBV19 with TRBJ1-3; no definite D call. The CDR3 covers 14 residues. Looked up from germline, CDR1 is LNHDA and CDR2 is SQIVND (reference sequence). Trimming took 3 bases from V and 0 from J, leaving 6 bases between them.

This clonotype was observed many times. Written as DNA, the CDR3 is TGTGCCAGCAGCTTAACGCCAACTTCATGGGCAACTAATGAAAAACTGTTTTTT. Translation gives CASSLTPTSWATNEKLFF. V and J are TRBV7-8 and TRBJ1-4; D is unclear. Deletions cut 2 bases from V and 0 bases from J, with 16 bases between. CDR3 length equals 18 residues. Germline values: CDR1 SGHVS, CDR2 FQNEAQ.

This clonotype was detected ten times or more. This chain links TRBV11-1 with TRBJ1-1; D possibly corresponds to TRBD1 (5 bases). The germline gives CDR1 SGHAT, CDR2 FQDESV (reference sequence). This CDR3 spans 13 amino acids. V gave up 5 bases and J gave up 5 bases, with 12 bases separating them. The chain's CDR3 is CASSQGPGTEAFF. In DNA form, the CDR3 reads TGTGCCAGCAGCCAGGGTCCGGGAACTGAAGCTTTCTTT. Full variable domain (missing parts from reference TRBV11-1 and TRBJ1-1): EAEVAQSPRYKITEKSQAVAFWCDPISGHATLYWYRQILGQGPELLVQFQDESVVDDSQLPKDRFSAERLKGVDSTLKIQPAELGDSAMYLCASSQGPGTEAFFGQGTRLTVV.

This clonotype was detected many times. The CDR3 coding sequence is TGTGCCAGCAGCGTGGCCCCAGGAAGCGAGCAGTACTTC. Protein product: CASSVAPGSEQYF. The chain carries TRBV9 and TRBJ2-7; no definite D call. The CDR3 consists of 13 residues. The ends were cut back, 2 bases at V and 6 bases at J, with 12 bases in the middle. In germline, CDR1 is SGDLS, CDR2 YYNGEE.

This clonotype was recorded many times. The J gene is TRBJ2-7, the V gene TRBV12-3 or TRBV12-4, with 7 bases aligning to TRBD1. Trimming removed 6 bases from V and 7 bases from J; junction bases left unmatched: 9. The CDR3 covers 13 residues. The CDR3 loop is CASRKTGPPEQYF. Here the CDR3 DNA reads TGTGCCAGCAGAAAGACAGGGCCCCCAGAGCAGTACTTC.

The chain uses TRBV2 and TRBJ2-2; 10 nucleotides match TRBD1. Germline-derived CDR1 and CDR2 are SNHLY and FYNNEI. The CDR3 consists of 16 residues. J gave up 4 bases and V 6 bases, and 8 bases lay outside the gene matches. The CDR3 DNA reads as TGTGCCAGCAGAGCCCCCGGGACAGGGGCCACCGGGGAGCTGTTTTTT. It yields the protein CASRAPGTGATGELFF.